This T cell receptor beta chain originates from a study of beta chain features in type 1 diabetes. This CDR3 spans 12 amino acids. Germline V gene sequence: CDR1 SGHTA, CDR2 FQGNSA. V was clipped by 5 bases and J by 5 bases, with 9 bases between them. All of the isolated RNA was reverse transcribed, so expressed TCRB transcripts were sequenced. The protocol was immunoSEQ multiplex PCR, while the TCRdb copy is restricted to in-frame clones and leaves out a portion. The table shows tens of thousands of clones, with roughly 30% occurring only once. This clone has just a few counts. The V gene is TRBV7-2, the J gene TRBJ2-5, with unresolved D. This receptor was obtained from a woman between 18 and 30 years old in good health. The sequencing sample was made of stem cell memory CD4+ T cells from blood. CDR3 residues: CASSLPRETQYF. The CDR3 DNA is TGTGCCAGCAGCCTTCCGAGGGAGACCCAGTACTTC.